The 14 T cell receptor beta chains below all came from one sample that was sequenced in a study of cytomegalovirus exposure and HLA in healthy donors. 60 Vbeta and 13 Jbeta primers were used in PCR. Some clones are missing from TCRdb's copy, which holds only in-frame ones; the method was immunoSEQ multiplex PCR. The sample carries around 130,000 clones, roughly 82% recorded once. Sequencing input: PBMCs. The receptors shown here come from a woman aged 18-29 years in good health and CMV-seropositive.

The chain recombines TRBV5-6 with TRBJ1-1; 7 bases line up with TRBD1. Germline trimming cut 0 bases from V and 2 bases from J; bases unmatched to any gene: 10. The CDR3 extends over 17 amino acids. Germline-derived CDR1 and CDR2 are SGHDT and YYEEEE. CDR3 residues: CASSLGNPGQSNTEAFF. The CDR3 coding sequence is TGTGCCAGCAGCTTGGGGAATCCGGGACAGAGCAACACTGAAGCTTTCTTT.

This rearrangement joins TRBV27 to TRBJ2-1, with TRBD2 matching over 14 bases. The CDR3 extends over 14 amino acids. Trimming at V came to 7 bases and at J to 7 bases, leaving 3 bases not matched to a gene. Germline CDR1 is MNHEY and CDR2 is SMNVEV (reference sequence). The CDR3 spells CASKGLAGGNEQFF. CDR3 DNA: TGTGCCAGCAAAGGACTAGCGGGGGGTAATGAGCAGTTCTTC.

The chain carries TRBV2 and TRBJ1-2; 8 bases fit TRBD1. Germline values: CDR1 SNHLY, CDR2 FYNNEI. V shed 7 bases and J 8 bases; nucleotides not matched to a gene: 15. The CDR3 consists of 15 residues. The CDR3 nucleotides read TGTGCCAGCACCACCTCTGGAGACAGGGGAAAGGGCTACACCTTC. Amino acid sequence: CASTTSGDRGKGYTF.

The chain combines TRBV6-5 with TRBJ2-7, with TRBD1 matching over 10 bases. The germline V gene encodes CDR1 MNHEY and CDR2 SVGAGI. V lost 1 base and J lost 0; bases outside the gene matches: 0. This CDR3 is 15 amino acids long. The CDR3 region is CASSYWTGGSYEQYF. DNA for the CDR3: TGTGCCAGCAGTTACTGGACAGGGGGCTCCTACGAGCAGTACTTC.

The chain recombines TRBV10-1 with TRBJ2-3; D is perhaps TRBD1 (5 bases). CDR3 length: 15 amino acids. Germline V gene data show CDR1 as WNHNN and CDR2 as SYGVQD (reference sequence). Trimming took off 0 bases at V and 4 bases at J, with 11 bases between the two ends. The CDR3 region is CASSESPGRADTQYF. The CDR3 DNA is TGCGCCAGCAGTGAGTCCCCAGGCAGGGCAGATACGCAGTATTTT.

The chain is built from TRBV5-4 and TRBJ2-1; weak D call: TRBD2 (7 bases). The length of the CDR3 is 17 residues. The V gene's germline CDR1 is SGHNT and CDR2 YYREEE (reference sequence). With 3 bases removed from V and 0 bases from J, the gap between germline ends came to 16 bases. CDR3 bases: TGTGCCAGCAGCTGGGGGGGGCAGGGAAGCTCCTACAATGAGCAGTTCTTC. It codes for CASSWGGQGSSYNEQFF.

This rearrangement joins TRBV18 to TRBJ1-6, with 7 bases fitting TRBD1. The CDR3 contains 15 residues. CDR1 KGHSH and CDR2 LQKENI come from the germline V gene. J was trimmed by 9 bases and V by 6 bases; bases with no gene match: 11. In DNA, the CDR3 is TGTGCCAGCTCCCCCGGACGCAGGGGGGTTTCACCCCTCCACTTT. This gives the protein CASSPGRRGVSPLHF.

This chain uses TRBV15 with TRBJ1-1; 8 bases are shared with TRBD1. The trim removed 2 bases at V and 3 bases at J, leaving 11 bases unmatched. This CDR3 is 17 amino acids long. The germline V gene encodes CDR1 LNHNV and CDR2 YYDKDF (reference sequence). CDR3 sequence reads: CATSRFPPTGEDTEAFF. The CDR3 DNA sequence: TGTGCCACCAGCAGATTTCCTCCGACAGGGGAGGACACTGAAGCTTTCTTT.

This chain links TRBV18 with TRBJ1-5; D may be TRBD1 (5 bases). CDR1 and CDR2 from the germline V gene are KGHSH and LQKENI. This CDR3 region has 14 residues. Trimming stripped 2 bases from V and 3 bases from J, with 8 bases between. CDR3: CASSPETDNQPQHF. The CDR3 DNA is TGTGCCAGCTCACCAGAGACAGACAATCAGCCCCAGCATTTT.

The gene calls are TRBV29-1 and TRBJ2-5; 10 bases line up with TRBD1. J lost 5 bases, V lost 5 bases, and 5 bases had no gene match. The CDR3 runs to 13 residues. In germline, CDR1 is SQVTM, CDR2 ANQGSEA. CDR3 region: CSVRDRGRETQYF. The CDR3 nucleotides are TGCAGCGTTCGCGACAGGGGGCGGGAGACCCAGTACTTC. The full variable domain, in which reference TRBV29-1 and TRBJ2-5 provide the parts outside the CDR3, is SAVISQKPSRDICQRGTSLTIQCQVDSQVTMMFWYRQQPGQSLTLIATANQGSEATYESGFVIDKFPISRPNLTFSTLTVSNMSPEDSSIYLCSVRDRGRETQYFGPGTRLLVL.

The chain has TRBV2 and TRBJ1-2, with D perhaps matching TRBD1 (6 bases). This CDR3 contains 12 residues. The germline CDR1 and CDR2 sequences are SNHLY and FYNNEI. Trimming took 3 bases from V and 9 from J, leaving 11 bases between them. The CDR3 loop is CASSDRGRSYTF. The CDR3 DNA reads as TGTGCCAGCAGTGACAGGGGAAGGAGCTACACCTTC.

Points on this clone: It is unclear where the CDR3 begins or ends on the DNA, so no DNA is shown, and the CDR3 is as TCRdb lists it. The V gene is TRBV12-2, the J gene TRBJ1-1. TRBV12-2 is a recognized pseudogene. The CDR3 totals 15 residues, both ends included. The chain's CDR3 is CASRPDVGGGTEAFF.

The chain couples TRBV5-1 to TRBJ2-5, with TRBD2 as a possible D gene (6 bases). With 0 bases removed from V and 5 bases from J, the gap between germline ends came to 11 bases. The germline V gene has CDR1 SGHRS and CDR2 YFSETQ. This CDR3 is built from 14 residues. This chain's CDR3 is CASSLAGAGETQYF. In nucleotides, the CDR3 is TGCGCCAGCAGCTTGGCCGGCGCGGGGGAGACCCAGTACTTC.

V gene TRBV5-4 combines with J gene TRBJ2-2, with TRBD2 matching over 12 bases. The CDR3 consists of 19 residues. Germline trimming cut 2 bases from V and 4 bases from J; bases unmatched to any gene: 12. Germline V gene sequence: CDR1 SGHNT, CDR2 YYREEE (reference sequence). CDR3 nucleotide sequence: TGTGCCAGCAGCTTAGGAGGGGCTAGCGGGGGGGCCGGCACCGGGGAGCTGTTTTTT. This sequence encodes CASSLGGASGGAGTGELFF.